What follows is one TCR beta chain and its context. Its target is not known. The source of the sample is a study of monozygotic twins with inflammatory bowel disease. Overall study findings and caveats: Healthy co-twins exceeded IBD patients in TCRbeta diversity as measured by inverse Simpson. Findings did not support one strong IBD-associated signal or clonotype.

Every TCR library drew on around 3,600 ng of total RNA. From its re-call of the 5' RACE reads, TCRdb lists each CDR3 protein once, without DNA. The table lists 300,000 to 400,000 distinct CDR3 sequences. Sequenced input: blood. The clonotype originates from a human donor with ulcerative colitis or Crohn's disease, or a healthy co-twin of an affected twin (not recorded which).

CDR3 residues: CASSLDGTGGYTGELFF. V is TRBV5-1 and J is TRBJ2-2; TCRdb selects TRBD1, and the lack of DNA leaves this call unchecked. Germline assignment: CDR1 SGHRS and CDR2 YFSETQ. CDR3 length equals 17 residues.